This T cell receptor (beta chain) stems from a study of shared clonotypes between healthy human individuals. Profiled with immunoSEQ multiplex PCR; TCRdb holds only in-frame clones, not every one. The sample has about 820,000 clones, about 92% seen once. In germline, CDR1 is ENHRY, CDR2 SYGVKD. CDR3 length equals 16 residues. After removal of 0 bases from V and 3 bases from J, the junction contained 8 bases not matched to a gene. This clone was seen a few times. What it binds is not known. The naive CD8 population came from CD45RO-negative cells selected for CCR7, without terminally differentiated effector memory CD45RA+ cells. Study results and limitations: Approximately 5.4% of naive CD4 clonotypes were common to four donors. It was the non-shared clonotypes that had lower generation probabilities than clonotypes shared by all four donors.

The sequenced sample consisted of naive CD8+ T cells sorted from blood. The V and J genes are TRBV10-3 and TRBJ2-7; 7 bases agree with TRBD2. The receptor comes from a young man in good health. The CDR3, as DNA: TGTGCCATCAGTGAGTCCGGGGGAGGGCCTAACTACGAGCAGTACTTC. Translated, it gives CAISESGGGPNYEQYF.